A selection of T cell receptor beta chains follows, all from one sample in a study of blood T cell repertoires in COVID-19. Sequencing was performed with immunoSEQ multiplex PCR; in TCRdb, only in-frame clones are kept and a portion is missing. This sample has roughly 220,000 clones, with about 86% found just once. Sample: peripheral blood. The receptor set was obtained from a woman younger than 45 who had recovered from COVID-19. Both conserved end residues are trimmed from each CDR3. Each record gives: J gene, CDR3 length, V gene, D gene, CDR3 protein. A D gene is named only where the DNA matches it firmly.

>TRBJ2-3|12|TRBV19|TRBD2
ASSVTSGGDTQY
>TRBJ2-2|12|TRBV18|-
ASSRREITGELF
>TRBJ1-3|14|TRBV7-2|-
ASSLAPGGTGNTIY
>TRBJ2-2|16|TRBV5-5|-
ASSLNYVTGGWAGELF
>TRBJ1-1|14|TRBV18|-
ASSPPSVGSSTEAF
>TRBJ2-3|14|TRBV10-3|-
AIRQTGGRATDTQY
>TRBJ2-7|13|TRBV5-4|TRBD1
ASSLAGGGTYEQY
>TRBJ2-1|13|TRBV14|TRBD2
ASSHLAGVHNEQF
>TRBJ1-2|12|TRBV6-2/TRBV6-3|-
ASSYSRSNYGYT
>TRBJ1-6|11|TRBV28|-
ASLWGEHSPLH
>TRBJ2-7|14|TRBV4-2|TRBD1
ASSQRGLDRFYEQY
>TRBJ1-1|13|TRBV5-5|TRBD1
ASSLEGTGGRGAF
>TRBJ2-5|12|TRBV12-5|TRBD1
ASGSDRDQETQY
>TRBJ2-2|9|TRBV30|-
AWSVQSELF
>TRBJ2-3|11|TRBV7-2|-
ASRTHAGVTQY
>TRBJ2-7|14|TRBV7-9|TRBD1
ASSLGLGTGRAEQY
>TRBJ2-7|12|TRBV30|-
AWSWGDSSYEQY
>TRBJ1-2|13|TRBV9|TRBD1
ASSVSGQGNYGYT
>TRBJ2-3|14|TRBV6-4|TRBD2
ASSDSAGGPADTQY
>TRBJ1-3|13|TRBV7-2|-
ASSLTAGSGNTIY
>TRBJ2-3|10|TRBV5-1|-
ASSLMAGTQY